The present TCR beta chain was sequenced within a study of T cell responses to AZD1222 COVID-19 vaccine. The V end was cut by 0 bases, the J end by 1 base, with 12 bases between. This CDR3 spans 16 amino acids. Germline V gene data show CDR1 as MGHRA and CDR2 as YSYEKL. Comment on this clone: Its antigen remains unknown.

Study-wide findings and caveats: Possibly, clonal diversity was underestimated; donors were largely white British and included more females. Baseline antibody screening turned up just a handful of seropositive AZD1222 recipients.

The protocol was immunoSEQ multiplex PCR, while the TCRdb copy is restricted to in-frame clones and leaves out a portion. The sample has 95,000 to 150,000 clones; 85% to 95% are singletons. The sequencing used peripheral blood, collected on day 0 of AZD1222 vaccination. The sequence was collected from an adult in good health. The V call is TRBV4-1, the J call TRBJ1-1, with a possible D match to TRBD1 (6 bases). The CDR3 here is CASSQDPRGRNTEAFF. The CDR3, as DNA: TGCGCCAGCAGCCAAGATCCGAGGGGGAGGAACACTGAAGCTTTCTTT.